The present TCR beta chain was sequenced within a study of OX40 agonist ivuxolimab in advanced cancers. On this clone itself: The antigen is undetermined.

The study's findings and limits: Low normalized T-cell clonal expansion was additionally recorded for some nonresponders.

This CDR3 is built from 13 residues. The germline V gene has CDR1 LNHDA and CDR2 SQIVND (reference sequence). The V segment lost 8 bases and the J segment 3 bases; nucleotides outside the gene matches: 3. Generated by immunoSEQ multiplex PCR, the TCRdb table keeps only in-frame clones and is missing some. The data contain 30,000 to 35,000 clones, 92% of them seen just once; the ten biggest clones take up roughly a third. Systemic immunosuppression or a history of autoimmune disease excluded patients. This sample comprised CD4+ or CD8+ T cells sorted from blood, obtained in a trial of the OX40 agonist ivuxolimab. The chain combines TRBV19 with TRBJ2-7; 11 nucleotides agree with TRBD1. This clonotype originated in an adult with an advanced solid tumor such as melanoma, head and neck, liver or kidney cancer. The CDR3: CASQDRGHYEQYF. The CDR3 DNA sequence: TGTGCCAGTCAGGACAGGGGGCACTACGAGCAGTACTTC.